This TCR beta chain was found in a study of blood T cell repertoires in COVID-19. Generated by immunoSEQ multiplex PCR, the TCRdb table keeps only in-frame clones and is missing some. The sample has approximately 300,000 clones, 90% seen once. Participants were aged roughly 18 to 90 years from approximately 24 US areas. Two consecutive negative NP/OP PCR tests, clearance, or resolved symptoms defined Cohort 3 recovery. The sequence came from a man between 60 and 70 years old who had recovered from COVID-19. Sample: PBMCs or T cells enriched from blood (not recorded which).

Here the CDR3 reads CASLGGTSYNEQFF. The CDR3, as DNA: TGTGCCAGCCTCGGGGGGACCTCCTACAATGAGCAGTTCTTC. The chain combines TRBV7-9 with TRBJ2-1; TRBD2 agrees at 7 bases. The V segment lost 8 bases and the J segment 0 bases; nucleotides outside the gene matches: 4. Germline V CDR1 and CDR2: SEHNR, FQNEAQ (reference sequence). This CDR3 region has 14 residues.